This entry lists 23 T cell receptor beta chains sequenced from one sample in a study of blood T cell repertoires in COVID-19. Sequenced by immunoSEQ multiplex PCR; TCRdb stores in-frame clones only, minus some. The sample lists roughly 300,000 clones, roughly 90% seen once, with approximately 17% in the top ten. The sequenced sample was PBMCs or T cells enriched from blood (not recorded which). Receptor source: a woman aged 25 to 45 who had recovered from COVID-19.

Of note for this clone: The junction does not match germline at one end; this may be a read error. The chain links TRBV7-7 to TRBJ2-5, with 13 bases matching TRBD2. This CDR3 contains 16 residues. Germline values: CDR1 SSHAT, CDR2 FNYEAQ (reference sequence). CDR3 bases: TGTGCTAGCAGCCCTGGACTAGCGGGGGCCCAAGAGACCCAGTACTTC. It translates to CASSPGLAGAQETQYF.

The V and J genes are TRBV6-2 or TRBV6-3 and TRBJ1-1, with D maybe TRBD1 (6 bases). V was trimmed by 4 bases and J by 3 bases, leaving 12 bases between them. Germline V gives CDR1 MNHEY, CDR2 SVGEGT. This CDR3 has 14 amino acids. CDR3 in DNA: TGTGCCAGCAGTTCAGGGGCGTTAGACACTGAAGCTTTCTTT. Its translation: CASSSGALDTEAFF.

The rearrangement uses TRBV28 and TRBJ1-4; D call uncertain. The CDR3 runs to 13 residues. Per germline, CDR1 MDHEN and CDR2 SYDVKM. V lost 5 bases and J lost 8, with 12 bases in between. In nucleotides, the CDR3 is TGTGCCAGCAGTGGTCCCTGGAGAGAAAAACTGTTTTTT. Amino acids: CASSGPWREKLFF.

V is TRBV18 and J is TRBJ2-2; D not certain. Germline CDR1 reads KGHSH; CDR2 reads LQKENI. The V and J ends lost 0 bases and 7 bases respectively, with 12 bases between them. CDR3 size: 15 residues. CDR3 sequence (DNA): TGTGCCAGCTCACCACCAGGCTTTTCGGGCGGGGAGCTGTTTTTT. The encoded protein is CASSPPGFSGGELFF.

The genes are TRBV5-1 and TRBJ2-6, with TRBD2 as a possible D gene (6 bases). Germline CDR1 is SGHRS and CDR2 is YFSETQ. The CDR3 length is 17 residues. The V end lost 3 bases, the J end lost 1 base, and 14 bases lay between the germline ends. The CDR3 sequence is CASSSRGWESGANVLTF. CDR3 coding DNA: TGCGCCAGCAGCTCGCGGGGATGGGAGTCTGGGGCCAACGTCCTGACTTTC.

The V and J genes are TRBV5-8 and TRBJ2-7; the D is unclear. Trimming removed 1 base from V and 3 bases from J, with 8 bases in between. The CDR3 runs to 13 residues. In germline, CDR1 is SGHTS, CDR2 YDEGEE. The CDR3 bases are TGTGCCAGCAGCTTGTTTAGCAGCTACGAGCAGTACTTC. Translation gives CASSLFSSYEQYF.

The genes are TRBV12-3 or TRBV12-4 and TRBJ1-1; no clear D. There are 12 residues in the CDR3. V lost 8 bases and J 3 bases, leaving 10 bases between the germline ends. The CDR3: CASRSEDTEAFF. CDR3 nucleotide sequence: TGTGCCAGCCGTTCCGAGGACACTGAAGCTTTCTTT.

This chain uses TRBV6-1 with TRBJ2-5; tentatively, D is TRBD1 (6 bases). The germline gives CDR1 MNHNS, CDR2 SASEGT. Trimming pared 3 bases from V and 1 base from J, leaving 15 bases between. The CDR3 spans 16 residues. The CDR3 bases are TGTGCCAGCAGTGATGACGGGTGGGGGCCCCAAGAGACCCAGTACTTC. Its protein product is CASSDDGWGPQETQYF.

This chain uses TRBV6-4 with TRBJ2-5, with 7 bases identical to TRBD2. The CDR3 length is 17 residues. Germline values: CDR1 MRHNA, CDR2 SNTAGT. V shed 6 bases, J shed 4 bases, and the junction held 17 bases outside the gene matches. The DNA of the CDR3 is TGTGCCAGCAGGACCAACAAGCGGGATGGGAGTATAGAGACCCAGTACTTC. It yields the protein CASRTNKRDGSIETQYF.

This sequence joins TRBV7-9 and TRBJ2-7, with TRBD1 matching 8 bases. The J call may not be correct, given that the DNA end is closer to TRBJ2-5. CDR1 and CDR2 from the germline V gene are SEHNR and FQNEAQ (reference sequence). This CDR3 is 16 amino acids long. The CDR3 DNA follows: TGTGCCAGCAGCACTAATACAGGGGGAAGACAAGAGACCCAGTACTTC. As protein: CASSTNTGGRQETQYF.

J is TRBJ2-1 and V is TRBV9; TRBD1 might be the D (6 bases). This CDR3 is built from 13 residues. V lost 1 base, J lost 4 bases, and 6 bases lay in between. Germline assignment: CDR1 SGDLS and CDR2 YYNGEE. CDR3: CASSVTGYNEQFF. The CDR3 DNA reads TGTGCCAGCAGCGTAACAGGGTACAATGAGCAGTTCTTC.

As DNA, the CDR3 is TGTGCCAGCAGTTACTTGGAGGACAATGAGCAGTTCTTC. Encoded protein: CASSYLEDNEQFF. V is TRBV6-6 and J is TRBJ2-1; TRBD2 is a possible D gene (5 bases). Between the trimmed V and J ends, which lost 1 base and 5 bases, there was a span of 6 bases. The CDR3 sequence is 13 residues long. The germline CDR1 and CDR2 sequences are MNHNY and SVGAGI (reference sequence).

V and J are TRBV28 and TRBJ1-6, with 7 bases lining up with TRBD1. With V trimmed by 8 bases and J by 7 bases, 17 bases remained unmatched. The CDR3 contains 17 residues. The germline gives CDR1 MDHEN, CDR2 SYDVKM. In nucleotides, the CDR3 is TGTGCCAGCGAACGACCGGGACAGAGGGAGGACAATTCACCCCTCCACTTT. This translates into CASERPGQREDNSPLHF.

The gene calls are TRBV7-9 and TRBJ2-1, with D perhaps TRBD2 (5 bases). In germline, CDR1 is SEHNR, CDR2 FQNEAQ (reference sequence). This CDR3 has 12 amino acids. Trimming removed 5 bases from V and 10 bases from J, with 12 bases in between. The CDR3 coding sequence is TGTGCCAGCAGCCCTATGGGCGGGGAGCAGTTCTTC. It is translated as CASSPMGGEQFF.

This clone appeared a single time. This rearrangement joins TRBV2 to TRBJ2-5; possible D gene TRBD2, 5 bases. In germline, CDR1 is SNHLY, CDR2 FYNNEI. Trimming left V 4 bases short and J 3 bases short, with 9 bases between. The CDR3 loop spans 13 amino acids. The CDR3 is CASSVLREETQYF. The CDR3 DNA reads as TGTGCCAGCAGTGTCCTGCGGGAAGAGACCCAGTACTTC.

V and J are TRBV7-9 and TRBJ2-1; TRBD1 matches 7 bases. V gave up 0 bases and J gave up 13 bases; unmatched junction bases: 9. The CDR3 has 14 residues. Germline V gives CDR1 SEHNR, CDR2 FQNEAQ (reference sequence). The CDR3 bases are TGTGCCAGCAGCTTAGCGATTGACAGGGCTCCTCAGTTCTTC. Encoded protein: CASSLAIDRAPQFF.

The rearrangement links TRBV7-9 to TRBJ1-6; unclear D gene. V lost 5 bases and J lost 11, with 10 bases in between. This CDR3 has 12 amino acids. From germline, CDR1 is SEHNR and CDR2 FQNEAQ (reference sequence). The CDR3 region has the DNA TGTGCCAGCAGCCGGGAGAACACACCCCTCCACTTT. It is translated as CASSRENTPLHF.

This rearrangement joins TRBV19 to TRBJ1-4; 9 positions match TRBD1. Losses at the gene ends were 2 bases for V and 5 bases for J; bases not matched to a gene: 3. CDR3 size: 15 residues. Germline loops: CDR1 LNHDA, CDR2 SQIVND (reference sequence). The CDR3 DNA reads TGTGCCAGTAGTATAAGGGGACAGGGAAATGAAAAACTGTTTTTT. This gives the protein CASSIRGQGNEKLFF.

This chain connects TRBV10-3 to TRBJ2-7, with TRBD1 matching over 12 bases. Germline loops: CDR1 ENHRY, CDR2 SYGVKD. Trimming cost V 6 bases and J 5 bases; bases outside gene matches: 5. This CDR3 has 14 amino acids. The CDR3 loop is CAIRDGTGGDEQYF. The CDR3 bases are TGTGCCATCAGGGACGGGACAGGGGGCGACGAGCAGTACTTC.

The CDR3, as DNA: TGTGCCAGCAGCTTAGGAGTACAAGAGACCCAGTACTTC. It translates to CASSLGVQETQYF. The rearrangement uses TRBV7-8 and TRBJ2-5; D is undetermined. CDR3 length: 13 residues. V was cut by 1 base and J by 2 bases, with 5 bases left in between. The germline CDR1 and CDR2 sequences are SGHVS and FQNEAQ.

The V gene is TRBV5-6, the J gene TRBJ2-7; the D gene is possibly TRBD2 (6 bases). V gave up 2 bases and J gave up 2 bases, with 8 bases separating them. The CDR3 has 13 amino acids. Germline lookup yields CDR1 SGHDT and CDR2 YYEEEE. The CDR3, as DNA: TGTGCCAGCAGCTTTATAGCGGCCTACGAGCAGTACTTC. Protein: CASSFIAAYEQYF.

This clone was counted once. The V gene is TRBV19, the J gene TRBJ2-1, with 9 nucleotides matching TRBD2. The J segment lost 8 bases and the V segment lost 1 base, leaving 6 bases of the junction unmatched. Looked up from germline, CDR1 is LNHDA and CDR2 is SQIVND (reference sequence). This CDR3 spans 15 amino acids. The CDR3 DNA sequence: TGTGCCAGTAGTATAGTGGGACTAGCTATCGATGAGCAGTTCTTC. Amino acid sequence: CASSIVGLAIDEQFF. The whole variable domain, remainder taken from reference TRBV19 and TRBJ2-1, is DGGITQSPKYLFRKEGQNVTLSCEQNLNHDAMYWYRQDPGQGLRLIYYSQIVNDFQKGDIAEGYSVSREKKESFPLTVTSAQKNPTAFYLCASSIVGLAIDEQFFGPGTRLTVL.

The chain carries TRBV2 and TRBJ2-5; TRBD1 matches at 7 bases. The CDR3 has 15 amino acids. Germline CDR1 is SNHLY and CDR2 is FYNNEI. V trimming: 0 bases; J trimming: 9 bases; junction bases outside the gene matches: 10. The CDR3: CASSEAGQASVPQYF. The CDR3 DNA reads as TGTGCCAGCAGTGAAGCCGGACAGGCATCTGTGCCCCAGTACTTC.